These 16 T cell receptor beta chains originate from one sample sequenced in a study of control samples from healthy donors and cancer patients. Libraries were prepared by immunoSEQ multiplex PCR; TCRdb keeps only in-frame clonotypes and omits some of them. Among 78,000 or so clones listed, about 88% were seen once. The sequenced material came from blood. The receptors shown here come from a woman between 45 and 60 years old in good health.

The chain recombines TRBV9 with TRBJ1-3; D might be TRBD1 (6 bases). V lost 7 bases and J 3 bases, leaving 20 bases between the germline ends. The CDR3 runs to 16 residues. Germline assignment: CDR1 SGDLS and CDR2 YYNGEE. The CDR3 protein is CASSLTGGARGNTIYF. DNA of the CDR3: TGTGCCAGCTCTCTTACCGGGGGCGCACGTGGAAACACCATATATTTT.

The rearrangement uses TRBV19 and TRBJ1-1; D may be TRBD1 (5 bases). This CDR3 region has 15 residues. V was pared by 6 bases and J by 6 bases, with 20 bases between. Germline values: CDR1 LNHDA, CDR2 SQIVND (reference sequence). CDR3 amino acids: CASSDSWGGRAEAFF. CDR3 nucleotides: TGTGCCAGTAGCGATTCTTGGGGCGGTAGGGCTGAAGCTTTCTTT.

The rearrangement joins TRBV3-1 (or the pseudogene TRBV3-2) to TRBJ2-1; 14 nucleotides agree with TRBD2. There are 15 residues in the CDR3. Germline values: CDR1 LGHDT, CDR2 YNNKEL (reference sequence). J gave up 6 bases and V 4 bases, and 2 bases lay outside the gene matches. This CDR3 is CASSPGTSGSNEQFF. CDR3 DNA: TGTGCCAGCAGCCCCGGGACTAGCGGGAGCAATGAGCAGTTCTTC.

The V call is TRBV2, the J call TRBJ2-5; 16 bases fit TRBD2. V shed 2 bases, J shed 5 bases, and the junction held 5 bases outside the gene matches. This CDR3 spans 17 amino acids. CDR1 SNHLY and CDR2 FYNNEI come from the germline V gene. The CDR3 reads CASSETGLAGGRETQYF. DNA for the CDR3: TGTGCCAGCAGTGAAACGGGACTAGCGGGAGGGAGGGAGACCCAGTACTTC.

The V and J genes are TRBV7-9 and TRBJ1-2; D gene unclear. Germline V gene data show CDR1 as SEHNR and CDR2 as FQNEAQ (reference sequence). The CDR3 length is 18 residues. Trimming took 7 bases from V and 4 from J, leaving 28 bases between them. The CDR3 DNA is TGTGCCAGCATCTCCTCCCGTCTTAGTCCCGGGGAGACCTATGGCTACACCTTC. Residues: CASISSRLSPGETYGYTF.

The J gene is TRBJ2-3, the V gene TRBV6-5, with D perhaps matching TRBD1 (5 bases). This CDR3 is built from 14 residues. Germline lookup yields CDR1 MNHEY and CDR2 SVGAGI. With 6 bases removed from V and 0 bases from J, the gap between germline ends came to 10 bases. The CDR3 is CASSGRVSTDTQYF. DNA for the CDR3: TGTGCCAGCAGCGGCAGGGTGAGCACAGATACGCAGTATTTT.

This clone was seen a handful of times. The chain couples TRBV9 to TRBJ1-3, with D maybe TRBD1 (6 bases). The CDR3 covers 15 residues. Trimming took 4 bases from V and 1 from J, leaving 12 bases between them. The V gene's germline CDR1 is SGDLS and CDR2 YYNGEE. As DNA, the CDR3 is TGTGCCAGCAGCCCGGGGGGGGCGTCTGGAAACACCATATATTTT. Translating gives CASSPGGASGNTIYF.

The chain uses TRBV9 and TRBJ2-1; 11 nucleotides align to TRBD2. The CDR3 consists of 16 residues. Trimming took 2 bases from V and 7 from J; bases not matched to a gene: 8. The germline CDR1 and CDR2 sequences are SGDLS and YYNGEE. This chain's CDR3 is CASSVRLAGSVNEQFF. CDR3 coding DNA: TGTGCCAGCAGCGTGCGACTAGCGGGATCTGTGAATGAGCAGTTCTTC. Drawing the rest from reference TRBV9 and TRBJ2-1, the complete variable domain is DSGVTQTPKHLITATGQRVTLRCSPRSGDLSVYWYQQSLDQGLQFLIQYYNGEERAKGNILERFSAQQFPDLHSELNLSSLELGDSALYFCASSVRLAGSVNEQFFGPGTRLTVL.

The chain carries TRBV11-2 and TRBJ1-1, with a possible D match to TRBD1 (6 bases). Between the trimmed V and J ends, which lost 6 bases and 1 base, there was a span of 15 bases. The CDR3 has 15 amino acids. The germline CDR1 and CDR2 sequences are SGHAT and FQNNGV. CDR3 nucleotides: TGTGCCAGCAGGTCACCGATACAGGGGAACACTGAAGCTTTCTTT. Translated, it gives CASRSPIQGNTEAFF.

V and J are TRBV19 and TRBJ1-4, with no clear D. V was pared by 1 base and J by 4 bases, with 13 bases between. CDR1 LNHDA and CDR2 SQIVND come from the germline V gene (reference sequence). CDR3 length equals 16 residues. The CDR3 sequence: CASSIAHGRVNEKLFF. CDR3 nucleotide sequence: TGTGCCAGTAGTATAGCGCACGGACGGGTTAATGAAAAACTGTTTTTT.

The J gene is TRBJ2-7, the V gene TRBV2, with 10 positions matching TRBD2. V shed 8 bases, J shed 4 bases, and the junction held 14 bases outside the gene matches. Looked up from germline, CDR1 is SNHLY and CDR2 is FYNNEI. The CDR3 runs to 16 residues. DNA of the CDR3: TGTGCCAGCGGCCGATCGGAGGCTAGCGGGAGATACGAGCAGTACTTC. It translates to CASGRSEASGRYEQYF.

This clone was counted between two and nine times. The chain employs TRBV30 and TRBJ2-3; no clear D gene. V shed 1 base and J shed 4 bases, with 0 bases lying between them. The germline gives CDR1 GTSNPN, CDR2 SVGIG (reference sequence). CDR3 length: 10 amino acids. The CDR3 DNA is TGTGCCTGGAGTGCAGATACGCAGTATTTT. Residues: CAWSADTQYF.

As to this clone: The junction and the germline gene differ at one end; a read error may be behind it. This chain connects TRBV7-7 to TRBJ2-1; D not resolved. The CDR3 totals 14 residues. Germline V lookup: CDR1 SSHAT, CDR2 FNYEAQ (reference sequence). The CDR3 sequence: CASSLGLLANEQFF. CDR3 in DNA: TGTGCTAGCAGCTTAGGTCTTTTGGCCAATGAGCAGTTCTTC.

In DNA, the CDR3 is TGTGCCAGCAGTTTTACGAGAGGGATGGGCGAGACCCAGTACTTC. This encodes CASSFTRGMGETQYF. The chain carries TRBV28 and TRBJ2-5; tentative D call: TRBD2 (5 bases). The length of the CDR3 is 15 residues. The V gene's germline CDR1 is MDHEN and CDR2 SYDVKM. Trimming cost V 3 bases and J 5 bases, with 16 bases left between them.

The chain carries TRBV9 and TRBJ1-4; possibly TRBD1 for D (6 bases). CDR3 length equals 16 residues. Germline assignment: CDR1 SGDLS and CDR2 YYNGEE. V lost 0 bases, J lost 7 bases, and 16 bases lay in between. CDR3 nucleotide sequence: TGTGCCAGCAGCGTAGGTTCAGGGGCGCCGGGTGAAAAACTGTTTTTT. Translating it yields CASSVGSGAPGEKLFF.

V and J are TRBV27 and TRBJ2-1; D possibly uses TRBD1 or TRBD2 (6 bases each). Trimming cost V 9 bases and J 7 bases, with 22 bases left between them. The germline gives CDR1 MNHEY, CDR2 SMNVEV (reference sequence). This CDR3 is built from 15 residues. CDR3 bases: TGTGCCAGTTCGACCGGGGGCCCGTCCCTGAATGAGCAGTTCTTC. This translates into CASSTGGPSLNEQFF.